These 18 T cell receptor beta chains were sequenced from one sample in a study of cytomegalovirus exposure and HLA in healthy donors. Sequencing was performed with immunoSEQ multiplex PCR; in TCRdb, only in-frame clones are kept and a portion is missing. The data hold about 220,000 clones, with 85% to 95% observed a single time. The sequenced sample was PBMCs. The receptors originated from a woman aged 18-30 years in good health and CMV-seronegative.

The rearrangement links TRBV6-1 to TRBJ2-7; 11 nucleotides align to TRBD1. The CDR3 length is 15 residues. Germline V gene data show CDR1 as MNHNS and CDR2 as SASEGT. The V gene end was trimmed by 5 bases and the J gene end by 2 bases; junction bases not matched to a gene: 5. CDR3 DNA: TGTGCCAGCAGTAGGGGACAGGGGGTCCCCTACGAGCAGTACTTC. Translated, it gives CASSRGQGVPYEQYF.

This sequence joins TRBV28 and TRBJ1-4; the match to TRBD1 covers 9 bases. Germline V lookup: CDR1 MDHEN, CDR2 SYDVKM. CDR3 size: 16 residues. Trimming cost V 3 bases and J 8 bases; bases outside gene matches: 10. CDR3 DNA: TGTGCCAGCAGTTTTCTCGGGACAGGGAGAGGGGAAAAACTGTTTTTT. Its protein product is CASSFLGTGRGEKLFF.

This clone was observed a single time. This chain connects TRBV28 to TRBJ1-3; TRBD1 matches at 9 bases. The length of the CDR3 is 16 residues. From germline, CDR1 is MDHEN and CDR2 SYDVKM. The J segment lost 2 bases and the V segment lost 6 bases, leaving 8 bases of the junction unmatched. CDR3 in DNA: TGTGCCAGCAGGGAAATTACAGGGGGCCCTGGAAACACCATATATTTT. Translated: CASREITGGPGNTIYF.

The rearrangement joins TRBV6-5 to TRBJ2-5, with TRBD1 matching 7 bases. Germline lookup yields CDR1 MNHEY and CDR2 SVGAGI. The CDR3 spans 15 residues. After removal of 4 bases from V and 7 bases from J, the junction contained 12 bases not matched to a gene. The chain's CDR3 is CASSFTEDRQGTQYF. In DNA, the CDR3 is TGTGCCAGCAGTTTCACAGAGGACAGGCAGGGGACCCAGTACTTC.

The chain is built from TRBV5-1 and TRBJ1-1; a weak D match, TRBD1 (6 bases). The CDR3 sequence is 12 residues long. CDR1 and CDR2 (germline): SGHRS, YFSETQ. Trimming pared 5 bases from V and 8 bases from J, leaving 13 bases between. This CDR3 reads CASRRTGSEAFF. DNA of the CDR3: TGCGCCAGCAGACGCACAGGGAGCGAAGCTTTCTTT.

CDR3 nucleotides: TGTGCCAGCAGCTTCCTAGCGGGGCGAGGTCCCTACGAGCAGTACTTC. Amino acids: CASSFLAGRGPYEQYF. The chain recombines TRBV7-9 with TRBJ2-7, with 9 bases fitting TRBD2. V trimming: 3 bases; J trimming: 2 bases; junction bases outside the gene matches: 8. This CDR3 comprises 16 residues. Germline CDR1 and CDR2: SEHNR and FQNEAQ (reference sequence).

Turning to this clone: This sample includes further DNA sequences coding for the same CDR3. The chain recombines TRBV5-1 with TRBJ1-5; D is ambiguous. From germline, CDR1 is SGHRS and CDR2 YFSETQ. V was pared by 0 bases and J by 4 bases, with 8 bases between. This CDR3 has 14 residues. DNA for the CDR3: TGCGCCAGCAGCTTGGGGCAGTCAAATCAGCCCCAGCATTTT. Its translation is CASSLGQSNQPQHF.

The rearrangement uses TRBV29-1 and TRBJ2-2; 10 bases line up with TRBD1. The CDR3 is made up of 15 amino acids. V was pared by 5 bases and J by 7 bases, with 10 bases of the junction left unmatched. Looked up from germline, CDR1 is SQVTM and CDR2 is ANQGSEA. The chain's CDR3 is CSVLKDRGIGGELFF. The CDR3 coding sequence is TGCAGCGTTTTGAAGGACAGGGGGATTGGCGGGGAGCTGTTTTTT.

Details on this clone: Compared with germline, one end of the junction differs, possibly owing to a read error. The chain joins TRBV6-1 to TRBJ1-1; D is unresolved. This CDR3 region has 10 residues. Germline V lookup: CDR1 MNHNS, CDR2 SASEGT. CDR3 DNA sequence: TGTGCCAGCAGTGAACGTCGGACTCTCTTT. It encodes CASSERRTLF.

This clone came up once. The CDR3 DNA is TGCAGCGCGTCCGAGGTGGGTACCTACGAGCAGTACTTC. Translation: CSASEVGTYEQYF. This chain uses TRBV29-1 with TRBJ2-7; D ambiguous. This CDR3 contains 13 residues. Germline V CDR1 and CDR2: SQVTM, ANQGSEA. V lost 7 bases, J lost 2 bases, and 15 bases lay in between.

The V call is TRBV10-3, the J call TRBJ2-7; 7 bases map to TRBD2. V gave up 2 bases and J gave up 2 bases; unmatched junction bases: 3. The germline V gene encodes CDR1 ENHRY and CDR2 SYGVKD. The CDR3 length is 14 residues. Here the CDR3 reads CAISEGDYTYEQYF. The CDR3 DNA reads as TGTGCCATCAGTGAGGGGGACTACACCTACGAGCAGTACTTC.

This clone was seen repeatedly, ten times or more. The J gene is TRBJ2-7, the V gene TRBV7-8; the D gene is possibly TRBD2 (6 bases). CDR3 size: 16 residues. Trimming removed 1 base at V and 3 bases at J, with 16 bases between. Germline lookup yields CDR1 SGHVS and CDR2 FQNEAQ. CDR3 sequence (DNA): TGTGCCAGCAGCTTAGGTATCGCCGACGGGGGCTACGAGCAGTACTTC. Translation: CASSLGIADGGYEQYF.

The chain is built from TRBV11-2 and TRBJ2-5, with D unclear. V was shortened by 1 base and J by 4 bases, with 7 bases between the two germline ends. Per the germline V gene, CDR1 is SGHAT and CDR2 is FQNNGV. There are 13 residues in the CDR3. The CDR3 bases are TGTGCCAGCAGCTTAGTGTTCGTAGAGACCCAGTACTTC. It specifies CASSLVFVETQYF.

J is TRBJ1-1 and V is TRBV10-2; D remains ambiguous. This CDR3 has 12 amino acids. The germline CDR1 and CDR2 sequences are WSHSY and SAAADI. The V end was cut by 1 base, the J end by 5 bases, with 5 bases between. The CDR3 region is CASSELLTEAFF. The CDR3 DNA reads TGCGCCAGCAGTGAGTTGTTAACTGAAGCTTTCTTT.

The count of this clone is one. V usage is TRBV25-1 and J usage is TRBJ2-6, with 10 bases that match TRBD1. With 4 bases clipped from V and 4 bases from J, the junction kept 7 bases outside the gene matches. Per the germline V gene, CDR1 is MGHDK and CDR2 is SYGVNS. The CDR3 has 17 residues. The CDR3 region is CASSAPGQGIGANVLTF. Written as DNA, the CDR3 is TGTGCCAGCAGTGCCCCGGGACAGGGGATCGGGGCCAACGTCCTGACTTTC.

The chain recombines TRBV30 with TRBJ1-4, with D possibly matching TRBD1 (5 bases). The CDR3 consists of 13 residues. Per germline, CDR1 GTSNPN and CDR2 SVGIG (reference sequence). V gave up 7 bases and J gave up 7 bases, with 16 bases separating them. In DNA form, the CDR3 reads TGTGCCTACCCAAACCTCGGGGGTGAAAAACTGTTTTTT. It yields the protein CAYPNLGGEKLFF.

V usage is TRBV5-6 and J usage is TRBJ1-1, with D hard to call. Trimming shortened V by 4 bases and J by 0 bases, and 13 bases separated the two germline ends. The CDR3 loop spans 15 amino acids. CDR1 SGHDT and CDR2 YYEEEE come from the germline V gene. In DNA, the CDR3 is TGTGCCAGCAGCCCCGTTGGAGCCCTGAACACTGAAGCTTTCTTT. It translates to CASSPVGALNTEAFF.

The gene calls are TRBV5-4 and TRBJ1-5, with D unresolved. This CDR3 has 15 amino acids. Germline CDR1 reads SGHNT; CDR2 reads YYREEE (reference sequence). The V end was cut by 1 base, the J end by 0 bases, with 8 bases between. CDR3 DNA sequence: TGTGCCAGCAGCTTGAGCCCTTATAGCAATCAGCCCCAGCATTTT. As protein: CASSLSPYSNQPQHF.